This T cell receptor beta chain was observed in a study of OX40 agonist ivuxolimab in advanced cancers. On the study more broadly: An agonistic human IgG2 monoclonal antibody against OX40 (CD134) was given. Patients undergoing dose escalation presented with hepatocellular carcinoma, melanoma, renal cell or head and neck cancer.

V gave up 1 base and J gave up 4 bases; unmatched junction bases: 5. The CDR3 runs 16 residues. Germline V gene lookup returns CDR1 PRHDT and CDR2 FYEKMQ (reference sequence). Patients with a history of autoimmune disease or on systemic immunosuppression were excluded. Study-wide results and limits: The study found among the lowest clonal expansion in partial responders at 0.1-3.0 mg/kg.

Sequencing used immunoSEQ multiplex PCR; TCRdb keeps in-frame clones, though not all of them. The table records around 23,000 clones, 70% to 90% of them present only once. About this clone: Its antigen is currently unknown.

The sequences come from CD4+ or CD8+ T cells sorted from blood, collected in a trial of the OX40 agonist ivuxolimab. This chain connects TRBV13 to TRBJ2-2, with TRBD2 matching 8 bases. The TCR was taken from an adult with an advanced solid tumor such as melanoma, head and neck, liver or kidney cancer. In DNA, the CDR3 is TGTGCCAGCAGCTTAGCGGCAGCGGGGGTCACCGGGGAGCTGTTTTTT. Protein: CASSLAAAGVTGELFF.